The rows below give T cell receptor beta chains drawn from one sample of a study of control samples from healthy donors and cancer patients. The repertoire was sequenced with immunoSEQ multiplex PCR; TCRdb's copy has only in-frame clones and lacks some. The sample lists 85,000 to 95,000 clones, around 90% occurring once. The sequencing sample was made of blood. Receptors were obtained from a woman in her sixties or seventies in good health. Both conserved end residues are part of each CDR3. Each record gives: clone size, D gene, J gene, V gene, CDR3 protein. A D gene is named only where the DNA matches it firmly. Size is omitted from some rows. Given values are once, few, many or a class for expanded clones.

>NA|TRBD1|TRBJ2-6|TRBV5-4
CASSLEGTVGANVLTF
>NA|NA|TRBJ2-7|TRBV11-3
CASSLDRGRQYF
>NA|TRBD1|TRBJ1-1|TRBV7-8
CASSPVTGEGEAFF
>NA|NA|TRBJ2-7|TRBV3-1/TRBV3-2
CASSQGSSGGYEQYF
>NA|NA|TRBJ1-1|TRBV2
CASSVQGNTEAFF
>NA|NA|TRBJ2-7|TRBV5-1
CASSPDGGLRGEQYF
>NA|TRBD1|TRBJ1-6|TRBV30
CAWSWGTGETPLHF
>few|TRBD2|TRBJ2-5|TRBV20-1
CSASSGGLAGGRGETQYF
>NA|TRBD1|TRBJ1-1|TRBV5-1
CASSSGTGVTNTEAFF
>NA|TRBD2|TRBJ2-5|TRBV2
CASILLAGGRETQYF
>NA|NA|TRBJ2-1|TRBV24-1
CATSDFPNNEQFF
>NA|TRBD2|TRBJ2-1|TRBV10-2
CASSNAGTSGPNEQFF
>once|NA|TRBJ1-1|TRBV5-4
CASSLGWGTEAFF
>NA|NA|TRBJ1-4|TRBV19
CASSPMAVTNEKLFF
>few|NA|TRBJ1-4|TRBV4-1
CASSGAGATNEKLFF
>NA|NA|TRBJ1-6|TRBV6-4
CASKRTGAKDSPLHF
>once|NA|TRBJ1-1|TRBV30
CAWGGGVNTEAFF
>NA|NA|TRBJ1-2|TRBV7-2
CASSLTYQGSGYTF
>NA|NA|TRBJ1-1|TRBV7-8
CASSPRSTEAFF
>few|NA|TRBJ1-1|TRBV19
CASSIGFGNTEAFF
>few|NA|TRBJ1-6|TRBV28
CASSLSSLLGSPLHF
>NA|NA|TRBJ2-7|TRBV6-6
CASSPRRENYEQYF
>NA|NA|TRBJ1-1|TRBV5-1
CASSVPTGNTEAFF
>once|TRBD1|TRBJ1-1|TRBV3-1/TRBV3-2
CASSQRGTGKNTEAFF
>NA|TRBD1|TRBJ1-4|TRBV5-1
CASSSGTGVEKLFF
>NA|TRBD1|TRBJ2-7|TRBV19
CASSPGQGNYEQYF
>NA|NA|TRBJ2-5|TRBV5-1
CASINDTSYQETQYF
>NA|NA|TRBJ1-6|TRBV3-1/TRBV3-2
CASSQEIQGNSPLHF
>NA|NA|TRBJ1-2|TRBV21-1
CASSKRYRANYGYTF
>NA|NA|TRBJ1-3|TRBV6-5
CASSSLFSGNTIYF
>NA|TRBD2|TRBJ2-7|TRBV7-2
CASSLEIAGAQEQYF
>NA|NA|TRBJ1-5|TRBV6-5
CASRSGGTGQPQHF
>NA|NA|TRBJ2-4|TRBV4-3
CASSQNPQLVDYIQYF
>NA|NA|TRBJ1-1|TRBV10-3
CAIGDSGRKTEAFF
>few|NA|TRBJ1-5|TRBV29-1
CSVDGGDGQPQHF
>NA|NA|TRBJ2-2|TRBV19
CASTPRVGELFF
>once|TRBD2|TRBJ2-6|TRBV5-4
CASSFGLAGVGSGANVLTF
>NA|TRBD2|TRBJ2-2|TRBV3-1/TRBV3-2
CASSQEGGAGELFF
>few|NA|TRBJ1-5|TRBV28
CASSRLTRVSNQPQHF
>NA|TRBD1|TRBJ2-3|TRBV6-5
CASSYSGQGFDTQYF
>once|NA|TRBJ1-5|TRBV19
CASSSAIGAEGNQPQHF
>NA|NA|TRBJ1-5|TRBV6-1
CASSEGPGSNQPQHF
>NA|TRBD1|TRBJ1-1|TRBV27
CASSFGQGTNTEAFF
>NA|NA|TRBJ1-3|TRBV25-1
CASSVGGGGNTIYF
>NA|TRBD1|TRBJ2-3|TRBV5-1
CASSPTGLNTQYF
>few|TRBD1|TRBJ1-5|TRBV6-5
CAIREGQGDGQPQHF
>NA|TRBD1|TRBJ1-6|TRBV30
CAWSVPRGQSPLHF
>NA|NA|TRBJ1-6|TRBV6-2/TRBV6-3
CASSYPGTTGSPLHF
>once|NA|TRBJ1-6|TRBV2
CASSENLGTSSPLHF
>NA|TRBD1|TRBJ1-1|TRBV5-6
CASSFPDRIDTEAFF
>NA|NA|TRBJ2-1|TRBV18
CASSPMGGSPPNEQFF
>NA|NA|TRBJ1-1|TRBV7-2
CASSSSPGAAFF
>once|NA|TRBJ1-5|TRBV2
CASNPDRNNQPQHF
>few|NA|TRBJ1-6|TRBV9
CASSVDPQRDSPLHF